These 4 T cell receptor beta chains originate from one sample sequenced in a study of T-cell memory formation after mild COVID-19. TCRdb processed the 5' RACE reads anew with MiXCR; each CDR3 protein has one entry. The table includes about 320,000 distinct CDR3 sequences, roughly an eighth detected once. The specimen was PBMCs or a T cell subset sorted from them (not recorded which). The receptors come from a man aged 18 to 30 who had mild COVID-19 (a few samples of this study predate the infection). Cell type and time point are not known.

The V and J genes are TRBV5-6 and TRBJ2-7; D not certain. CDR3 length equals 12 residues. Trimming left V 1 base short and J 6 bases short, with 8 bases between. The V gene's germline CDR1 is SGHDT and CDR2 YYEEEE. CDR3 protein: CASSLLSREQYF. CDR3 coding DNA: TGTGCCAGCAGCTTGTTGTCTCGCGAGCAGTACTTC.

This clonotype was counted between two and nine times. The V gene is TRBV6-5, the J gene TRBJ1-3; TRBD1 might be the D (5 bases). Germline CDR1 and CDR2: MNHEY and SVGAGI. The CDR3 runs to 15 residues. Deletions cut 0 bases from V and 4 bases from J, with 10 bases between. DNA for the CDR3: TGTGCCAGCAGTTACTCAGGGGCGCAGGGAAACACCATATATTTT. Protein sequence: CASSYSGAQGNTIYF.

This clonotype was found many times. The J gene is TRBJ2-3, the V gene TRBV20-1; D uncertain. The CDR3 spans 14 residues. Per germline, CDR1 DFQATT and CDR2 SNEGSKA (reference sequence). Trimming cost V 1 base and J 3 bases, with 11 bases left between them. Here the CDR3 DNA reads TGCAGTGCTAGAGGATCCCTGAAGACAGATACGCAGTATTTT. Amino acid sequence: CSARGSLKTDTQYF.

The rearrangement joins TRBV6-2 or TRBV6-3 to TRBJ1-5, with 7 bases matching TRBD1. CDR3 size: 16 residues. V lost 0 bases and J lost 7; bases outside the gene matches: 9. Per germline, CDR1 MNHEY and CDR2 SVGEGT. CDR3 in DNA: TGTGCCAGCAGTTACTCGCCTGGACAGGCGAGCCAGCCCCAGCATTTT. Translated: CASSYSPGQASQPQHF.